A selection of T cell receptor beta chains follows, all from one sample in a study of PD-1 blockade in classical Hodgkin lymphoma. The data were produced by immunoSEQ multiplex PCR, yet TCRdb's version contains in-frame clones alone and is incomplete. The repertoire holds 43,000 or so clones, with more than 70% as singletons. Sequences were derived from peripheral blood mononuclear cells (PBMCs), sampled before the fourth cycle of nivolumab. The receptors derive from a human donor with classical Hodgkin lymphoma. Both conserved end residues are part of each CDR3. The order of the fields is V gene, clone size, D gene, J gene, CDR3 protein, CDR3 DNA. D genes are given only for firm matches. The size entry is marked missing in some rows and otherwise reads once, few, many or a size class.

V: TRBV11-3; size: -; D: -; J: TRBJ2-3; CDR3: CASSFSSDPFDTQYF; DNA: TGTGCCAGCAGCTTCTCTAGCGACCCTTTTGATACGCAGTATTTT
V: TRBV7-2; size: -; D: -; J: TRBJ2-1; CDR3: CASSYNRHNEQFF; DNA: TGTGCCAGCAGCTATAACAGGCACAATGAGCAGTTCTTC
V: TRBV11-2; size: -; D: -; J: TRBJ1-6; CDR3: CASSLAGGGSPLHF; DNA: TGTGCCAGCAGCTTAGCCGGGGGCGGTTCACCCCTCCACTTT
V: TRBV29-1; size: few; D: TRBD1; J: TRBJ1-4; CDR3: CSVYTGGTNEKLFF; DNA: TGCAGCGTTTATACAGGGGGAACTAATGAAAAACTGTTTTTT
V: TRBV18; size: -; D: -; J: TRBJ1-2; CDR3: CASSPPGWDYGYTF; DNA: TGTGCCAGCTCACCACCGGGGTGGGACTATGGCTACACCTTC
V: TRBV25-1; size: -; D: -; J: TRBJ1-1; CDR3: CASSPDDGNTEAFF; DNA: TGTGCCAGCAGTCCGGACGACGGGAACACTGAAGCTTTCTTT
V: TRBV10-3; size: -; D: TRBD1; J: TRBJ1-5; CDR3: CAISQGQGTNQPQHF; DNA: TGTGCCATCAGTCAGGGACAGGGGACTAATCAGCCCCAGCATTTT
V: TRBV5-1; size: -; D: TRBD2; J: TRBJ2-1; CDR3: CASSLGGTEQFF; DNA: TGCGCCAGCAGCCTGGGGGGGACTGAGCAGTTCTTC
V: TRBV5-1; size: -; D: TRBD1; J: TRBJ2-2; CDR3: CASNRQGNTGELFF; DNA: TGCGCCAGCAACAGACAGGGGAACACCGGGGAGCTGTTTTTT
V: TRBV5-4; size: -; D: -; J: TRBJ1-1; CDR3: CASSLGQQNTEAFF; DNA: TGTGCCAGCAGCTTGGGACAGCAGAACACTGAAGCTTTCTTT
V: TRBV7-9; size: once; D: TRBD2; J: TRBJ2-1; CDR3: CASSSTSGGGEQFF; DNA: TGTGCCAGCAGCTCGACTAGCGGGGGCGGTGAGCAGTTCTTC
V: TRBV7-8; size: -; D: TRBD2; J: TRBJ2-1; CDR3: CASSLLRAGGIYNEQFF; DNA: TGTGCCAGCAGCTTACTGAGGGCGGGGGGCATATACAATGAGCAGTTCTTC
V: TRBV25-1; size: -; D: -; J: TRBJ1-1; CDR3: CASSGAGGRGNTEAFF; DNA: TGTGCCAGCAGTGGTGCGGGGGGTAGGGGGAACACTGAAGCTTTCTTT
V: TRBV11-1; size: -; D: -; J: TRBJ2-7; CDR3: CASSLGGAAYYEQYF; DNA: TGTGCCAGCAGCTTAGGAGGCGCGGCCTACTACGAGCAGTACTTC
V: TRBV7-8; size: -; D: -; J: TRBJ2-2; CDR3: CASRRTANTGELFF; DNA: TGTGCCAGCAGACGAACAGCGAACACCGGGGAGCTGTTTTTT
V: TRBV30; size: -; D: TRBD2; J: TRBJ2-3; CDR3: CAWSVGLAGGMNTQYF; DNA: TGTGCCTGGAGTGTAGGGCTAGCGGGGGGGATGAATACGCAGTATTTT
V: TRBV18; size: -; D: TRBD2; J: TRBJ2-2; CDR3: CASSPPDGGTGELFF; DNA: TGTGCCAGCTCACCACCCGACGGGGGGACCGGGGAGCTGTTTTTT
V: TRBV9; size: -; D: -; J: TRBJ2-6; CDR3: CASTDGGTGANVLTF; DNA: TGTGCCAGCACAGACGGGGGCACCGGGGCCAACGTCCTGACTTTC
V: TRBV5-3; size: once; D: TRBD1; J: TRBJ1-5; CDR3: CASSTRTGDQPQHF; DNA: TGTGCCAGCAGCACGCGGACAGGGGATCAGCCCCAGCATTTT
V: TRBV28; size: once; D: -; J: TRBJ2-5; CDR3: CASVRGVGETQYF; DNA: TGTGCCAGCGTGAGGGGTGTAGGGGAGACCCAGTACTTC
V: TRBV30; size: -; D: TRBD1; J: TRBJ1-6; CDR3: CAWSALTGVSPLHF; DNA: TGTGCCTGGAGTGCCCTCACAGGGGTGTCACCCCTCCACTTT
V: TRBV2; size: few; D: -; J: TRBJ1-1; CDR3: CASSVGRANTEAFF; DNA: TGTGCCAGCAGTGTCGGCAGGGCGAACACTGAAGCTTTCTTT
V: TRBV7-2; size: -; D: -; J: TRBJ2-7; CDR3: CASSSQLYSEQYF; DNA: TGTGCCAGCAGCTCCCAGTTGTACTCCGAGCAGTACTTC
V: TRBV28; size: -; D: -; J: TRBJ1-1; CDR3: CASSFIDGAVGNTEAFF; DNA: TGTGCCAGCAGTTTTATAGACGGTGCCGTCGGGAACACTGAAGCTTTCTTT
V: TRBV10-3; size: -; D: -; J: TRBJ1-5; CDR3: CAISESGGNQPQHF; DNA: TGTGCCATCAGTGAGTCGGGGGGCAATCAGCCCCAGCATTTT
V: TRBV7-3; size: -; D: -; J: TRBJ1-2; CDR3: CASGTAEIYGYTF; DNA: TGTGCCAGTGGGACGGCGGAAATCTATGGCTACACCTTC
V: TRBV19; size: -; D: TRBD1; J: TRBJ1-2; CDR3: CASSDRDRGYTF; DNA: TGTGCCAGTAGTGACAGGGATCGTGGCTACACCTTC
V: TRBV5-4; size: -; D: -; J: TRBJ2-6; CDR3: CASSLGNSGANVLTF; DNA: TGTGCCAGCAGCTTGGGGAACTCTGGGGCCAACGTCCTGACTTTC
V: TRBV9; size: -; D: -; J: TRBJ1-5; CDR3: CASSTSTAVGQPQHF; DNA: TGTGCCAGCAGCACCTCGACAGCCGTTGGTCAGCCCCAGCATTTT
V: TRBV7-6; size: -; D: -; J: TRBJ2-5; CDR3: CASSLAGGGETQYF; DNA: TGTGCCAGCAGCTTAGCTGGGGGAGGCGAGACCCAGTACTTC